The 21 T cell receptor beta chains below were found in one sample sequenced in a study of T cell changes during pregnancy in multiple sclerosis. TCRdb keeps only in-frame clones here, not all; method: immunoSEQ multiplex PCR. This sample carries about 41,000 clones, 90% of them seen once, and the ten largest clones take 6.5% to 7.5%. The input for sequencing was CD8+ T cells from peripheral blood mononuclear cells, taken in the third trimester of pregnancy. Receptor source: a female donor with multiple sclerosis, enrolled in a pregnancy study.

This clone was detected only once. The chain links TRBV19 to TRBJ1-4, with 12 bases identical to TRBD1. J lost 4 bases, V lost 8 bases, and 5 bases had no gene match. Germline CDR1 LNHDA, CDR2 SQIVND (reference sequence). This CDR3 spans 15 amino acids. In DNA, the CDR3 is TGTGCCAGTGGGACAGGGGGCGTGGGTAATGAAAAACTGTTTTTT. Translating it yields CASGTGGVGNEKLFF.

The rearrangement links TRBV28 to TRBJ2-3, with a possible D match to TRBD1 (5 bases). The ends were cut back, 3 bases at V and 4 bases at J, with 20 bases in the middle. Germline CDR1 reads MDHEN; CDR2 reads SYDVKM. This CDR3 contains 17 residues. CDR3 nucleotide sequence: TGTGCCAGCAGTTTTAGGGAACGTGGGGCCTGGGCAGATACGCAGTATTTT. Protein sequence: CASSFRERGAWADTQYF.

The chain couples TRBV6-4 to TRBJ2-3, with a possible D match to TRBD2 (7 bases). V was trimmed by 8 bases and J by 5 bases, leaving 20 bases between them. The germline V gene encodes CDR1 MRHNA and CDR2 SNTAGT. The CDR3 runs to 15 residues. The CDR3 DNA reads TGTGCCAGCTCAGAGGGGGAGGGCGGCGGAGATACGCAGTATTTT. Translation: CASSEGEGGGDTQYF.

The rearrangement joins TRBV2 to TRBJ2-3; D might be TRBD1 (6 bases). The CDR3 runs 14 residues. Deletions cut 4 bases from V and 5 bases from J, with 13 bases between. Germline CDR1 reads SNHLY; CDR2 reads FYNNEI. The CDR3 is CASSVENREDTQYF. CDR3 bases: TGTGCCAGCAGTGTGGAGAACAGGGAAGATACGCAGTATTTT.

This chain joins TRBV6-6 and TRBJ2-7; the D gene is possibly TRBD1 (6 bases). V lost 2 bases and J lost 0, with 8 bases in between. Germline V gene lookup returns CDR1 MNHNY and CDR2 SVGAGI (reference sequence). The CDR3 is 14 residues long. The CDR3 nucleotides are TGTGCCAGCAGTTACACGGACAGCTCCTACGAGCAGTACTTC. As protein: CASSYTDSSYEQYF.

CDR3 in amino acids: CASSPSGRGSYEQYF. DNA of the CDR3: TGTGCCAGCAGCCCTAGCGGGAGGGGATCCTACGAGCAGTACTTC. The V gene is TRBV7-8, the J gene TRBJ2-7, with 12 bases that match TRBD2. V lost 5 bases and J lost 1; bases outside the gene matches: 3. CDR3 length: 15 residues. Germline V gives CDR1 SGHVS, CDR2 FQNEAQ.

The chain uses TRBV4-3 and TRBJ1-4; 12 positions agree with TRBD1. Losses at the gene ends were 5 bases for V and 7 bases for J; bases not matched to a gene: 5. The germline gives CDR1 LGHNA, CDR2 YSLEER. The CDR3 has 15 residues. The CDR3 DNA reads as TGCGCCAGCAGCTCTGGGACAGGGGGCGGTGAAAAACTGTTTTTT. Amino acids: CASSSGTGGGEKLFF.

This clone ranks as large. This sequence joins TRBV4-1 and TRBJ1-2, with TRBD1 as a possible D gene (5 bases). Germline CDR1 and CDR2: MGHRA and YSYEKL. The CDR3 is made up of 14 amino acids. V lost 0 bases and J lost 4, with 9 bases in between. The CDR3 loop reads CASSQEAGSYGYTF. Here the CDR3 DNA reads TGCGCCAGCAGCCAAGAAGCAGGGTCCTATGGCTACACCTTC.

This chain links TRBV4-1 with TRBJ2-1, with 14 bases matching TRBD2. The V segment lost 3 bases and the J segment 5 bases; nucleotides outside the gene matches: 3. Per germline, CDR1 MGHRA and CDR2 YSYEKL. CDR3 size: 16 residues. CDR3 sequence (DNA): TGCGCCAGCAGCCACCGACTAGCGGGAGGGGACAATGAGCAGTTCTTC. Translating it yields CASSHRLAGGDNEQFF.

This clone was counted a single time. The chain has TRBV6-5 and TRBJ2-7, with D tentatively TRBD1 (6 bases). The CDR3 has 15 residues. V was trimmed by 4 bases and J by 2 bases, leaving 15 bases between them. Germline CDR1 MNHEY, CDR2 SVGAGI. The CDR3 protein is CASSSFRDTTYEQYF. The DNA for the CDR3 is TGTGCCAGCAGTTCTTTCCGGGACACCACCTACGAGCAGTACTTC.

V gene TRBV5-1 combines with J gene TRBJ2-3; the D gene is possibly TRBD1 (5 bases). The germline V and J ends were trimmed by 2 bases and 5 bases, with 27 bases remaining between them. Looked up from germline, CDR1 is SGHRS and CDR2 is YFSETQ. This CDR3 comprises 19 residues. The CDR3 DNA is TGCGCCAGCAGCTTTACTACACGAAGCCAGGGTCTGAGAGGAGATACGCAGTATTTT. This gives the protein CASSFTTRSQGLRGDTQYF.

The V and J genes are TRBV15 and TRBJ2-7; 9 nucleotides match TRBD2. Trimming took 2 bases from V and 2 from J; bases not matched to a gene: 7. The germline V gene has CDR1 LNHNV and CDR2 YYDKDF (reference sequence). This CDR3 is built from 16 residues. CDR3 sequence reads: CATSRIGTSNTYEQYF. The CDR3 nucleotides are TGTGCCACCAGCAGAATCGGGACTAGCAATACCTACGAGCAGTACTTC.

The chain recombines TRBV5-1 with TRBJ2-2; D is ambiguous. V was clipped by 4 bases and J by 6 bases, with 7 bases between them. CDR3 size: 12 residues. CDR1 SGHRS and CDR2 YFSETQ come from the germline V gene. CDR3: CASSTRPGELFF. Here the CDR3 DNA reads TGCGCCAGCAGCACGAGGCCCGGGGAGCTGTTTTTT. Full variable domain (missing parts from reference TRBV5-1 and TRBJ2-2): KAGVTQTPRYLIKTRGQQVTLSCSPISGHRSVSWYQQTPGQGLQFLFEYFSETQRNKGNFPGRFSGRQFSNSRSEMNVSTLELGDSALYLCASSTRPGELFFGEGSRLTVL.

The chain carries TRBV6-1 and TRBJ2-1, with D hard to call. The ends were cut back, 2 bases at V and 8 bases at J, with 10 bases in the middle. The germline CDR1 and CDR2 sequences are MNHNS and SASEGT. The CDR3 loop spans 13 amino acids. The CDR3 sequence: CASSEFLSYEQFF. The CDR3 DNA reads as TGTGCCAGCAGTGAATTCCTCTCTTATGAGCAGTTCTTC.

The chain uses TRBV19 and TRBJ1-2, with unresolved D. CDR1 is LNHDA, CDR2 SQIVND, per germline (reference sequence). The CDR3 extends over 13 amino acids. V gave up 7 bases and J gave up 4 bases, with 13 bases separating them. The chain's CDR3 is CASKWAEGYGYTF. Here the CDR3 DNA reads TGTGCCAGTAAATGGGCCGAGGGCTATGGCTACACCTTC.

The chain recombines TRBV30 with TRBJ2-5; 8 bases match TRBD1. Per the germline V gene, CDR1 is GTSNPN and CDR2 is SVGIG (reference sequence). The CDR3 loop spans 15 amino acids. V dropped 1 base and J dropped 5; count of bases not matched to a gene: 9. This CDR3 is CAWSATQGAEETQYF. The CDR3 DNA reads as TGTGCCTGGAGTGCAACGCAGGGGGCGGAGGAGACCCAGTACTTC.

The genes are TRBV27 and TRBJ2-1, with TRBD1 identical over 10 bases. The V gene end was trimmed by 4 bases and the J gene end by 4 bases; junction bases not matched to a gene: 13. The CDR3 sequence is 18 residues long. CDR1 is MNHEY, CDR2 SMNVEV, per germline (reference sequence). Here the CDR3 reads CASSSYTSTGGRYNEQFF. CDR3 DNA: TGTGCCAGCAGTTCATACACCTCGACAGGGGGCAGGTACAATGAGCAGTTCTTC.

The chain employs TRBV15 and TRBJ1-1; D is unclear. Between the trimmed V and J ends, which lost 0 bases and 5 bases, there was a span of 7 bases. Germline V CDR1 and CDR2: LNHNV, YYDKDF (reference sequence). This CDR3 comprises 13 residues. Here the CDR3 reads CATSRDGGTEAFF. Here the CDR3 DNA reads TGTGCCACCAGCAGAGATGGAGGGACTGAAGCTTTCTTT.

The J gene is TRBJ2-7, the V gene TRBV11-2; D is ambiguous. V was shortened by 0 bases and J by 4 bases, with 7 bases between the two germline ends. The CDR3 has 13 residues. Germline V gives CDR1 SGHAT, CDR2 FQNNGV. This CDR3 is CASSLEVEYEQYF. The CDR3, as DNA: TGTGCCAGCAGCTTAGAGGTAGAATACGAGCAGTACTTC.

The V gene is TRBV2, the J gene TRBJ1-5; D call uncertain. This CDR3 region has 19 residues. CDR1 and CDR2 (germline): SNHLY, FYNNEI. Trimming removed 0 bases at V and 0 bases at J, with 18 bases between. CDR3 nucleotide sequence: TGTGCCAGCAGTGAAGCATCATTCGCTAACAGTTATAGCAATCAGCCCCAGCATTTT. This translates into CASSEASFANSYSNQPQHF.

V is TRBV29-1 and J is TRBJ2-1, with 10 bases lining up with TRBD1. Germline V lookup: CDR1 SQVTM, CDR2 ANQGSEA. After removal of 6 bases from V and 7 bases from J, the junction contained 6 bases not matched to a gene. The CDR3 spans 13 residues. CDR3 coding DNA: TGCAGCGTGGGGACAGGGGATGGGAATGAGCAGTTCTTC. Its protein product is CSVGTGDGNEQFF.